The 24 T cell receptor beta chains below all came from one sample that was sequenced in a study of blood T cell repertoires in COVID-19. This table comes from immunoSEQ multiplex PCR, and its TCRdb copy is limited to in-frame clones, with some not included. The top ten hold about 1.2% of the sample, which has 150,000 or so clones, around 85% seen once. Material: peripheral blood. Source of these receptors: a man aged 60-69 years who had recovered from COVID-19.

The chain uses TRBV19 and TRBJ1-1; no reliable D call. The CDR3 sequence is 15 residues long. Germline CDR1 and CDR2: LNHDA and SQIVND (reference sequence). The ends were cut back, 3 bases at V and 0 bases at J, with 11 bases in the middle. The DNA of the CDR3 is TGTGCCAGTAGTATCAGTTTGACAATGAACACTGAAGCTTTCTTT. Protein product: CASSISLTMNTEAFF.

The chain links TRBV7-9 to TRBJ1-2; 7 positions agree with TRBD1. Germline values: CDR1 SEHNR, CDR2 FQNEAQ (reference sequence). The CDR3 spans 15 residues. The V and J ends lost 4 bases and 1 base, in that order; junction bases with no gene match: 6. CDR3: CASSSTGENNYGYTF. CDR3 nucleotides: TGTGCCAGCAGCTCTACAGGGGAGAATAACTATGGCTACACCTTC.

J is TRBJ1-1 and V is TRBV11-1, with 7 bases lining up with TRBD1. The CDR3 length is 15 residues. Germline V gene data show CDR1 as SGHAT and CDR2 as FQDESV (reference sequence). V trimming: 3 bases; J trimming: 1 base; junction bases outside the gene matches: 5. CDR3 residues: CASSFRAGGNTEAFF. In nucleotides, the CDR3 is TGTGCCAGCAGCTTCAGGGCAGGGGGGAACACTGAAGCTTTCTTT.

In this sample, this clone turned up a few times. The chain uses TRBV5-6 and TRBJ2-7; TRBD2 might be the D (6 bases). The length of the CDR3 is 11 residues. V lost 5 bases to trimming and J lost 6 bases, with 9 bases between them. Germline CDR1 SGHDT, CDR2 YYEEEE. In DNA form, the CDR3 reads TGTGCCAGCAGGTACGGGGGCGAGCAGTACTTC. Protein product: CASRYGGEQYF. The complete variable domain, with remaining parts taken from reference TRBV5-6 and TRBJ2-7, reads DAGVTQSPTHLIKTRGQQVTLRCSPKSGHDTVSWYQQALGQGPQFIFQYYEEEERQRGNFPDRFSGHQFPNYSSELNVNALLLGDSALYLCASRYGGEQYFGPGTRLTVT.

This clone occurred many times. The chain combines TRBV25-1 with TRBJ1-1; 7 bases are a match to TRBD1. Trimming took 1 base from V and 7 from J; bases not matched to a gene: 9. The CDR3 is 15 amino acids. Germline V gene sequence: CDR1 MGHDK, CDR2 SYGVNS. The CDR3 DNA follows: TGTGCCAGCAGTGAATCTTTAGGGACAGCTATTGAAGCTTTCTTT. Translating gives CASSESLGTAIEAFF.

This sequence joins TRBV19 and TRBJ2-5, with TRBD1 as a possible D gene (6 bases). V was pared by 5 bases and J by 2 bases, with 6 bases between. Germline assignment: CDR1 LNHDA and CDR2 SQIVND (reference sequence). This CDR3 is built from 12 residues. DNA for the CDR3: TGTGCCAGTAGTGGACAGCAAGAGACCCAGTACTTC. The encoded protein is CASSGQQETQYF.

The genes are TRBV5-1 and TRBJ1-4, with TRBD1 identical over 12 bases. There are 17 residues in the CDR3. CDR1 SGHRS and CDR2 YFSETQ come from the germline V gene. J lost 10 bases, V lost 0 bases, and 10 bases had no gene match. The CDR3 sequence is CASSLESAGQGAGKLFF. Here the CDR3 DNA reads TGCGCCAGCAGCTTGGAGTCCGCGGGACAGGGGGCGGGAAAACTGTTTTTT.

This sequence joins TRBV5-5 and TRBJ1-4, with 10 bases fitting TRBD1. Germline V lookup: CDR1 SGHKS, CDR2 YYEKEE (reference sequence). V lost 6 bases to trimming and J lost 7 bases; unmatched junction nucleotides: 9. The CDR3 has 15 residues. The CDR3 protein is CASTSLGDRGEKLFF. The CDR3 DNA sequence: TGTGCCAGCACCTCTCTCGGGGACAGGGGTGAAAAACTGTTTTTT.

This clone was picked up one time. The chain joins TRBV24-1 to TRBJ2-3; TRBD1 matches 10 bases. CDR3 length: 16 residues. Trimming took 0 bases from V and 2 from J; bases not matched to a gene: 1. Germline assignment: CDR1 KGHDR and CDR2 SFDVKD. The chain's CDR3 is CATSDLGTGATDTQYF. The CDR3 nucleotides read TGTGCCACCAGTGATTTGGGGACAGGGGCCACAGATACGCAGTATTTT.

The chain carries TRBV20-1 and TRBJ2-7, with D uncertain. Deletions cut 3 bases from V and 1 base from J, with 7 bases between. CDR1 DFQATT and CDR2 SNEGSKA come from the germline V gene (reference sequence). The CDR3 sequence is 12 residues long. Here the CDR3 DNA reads TGCAGTGCTAGTTCCAGGTCCTACGAGCAGTACTTC. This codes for CSASSRSYEQYF.

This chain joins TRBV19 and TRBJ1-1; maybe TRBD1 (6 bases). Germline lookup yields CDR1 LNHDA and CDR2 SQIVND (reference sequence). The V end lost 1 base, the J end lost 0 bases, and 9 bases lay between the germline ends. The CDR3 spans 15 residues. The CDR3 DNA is TGTGCCAGTAGTATAGCAGGGGTGATGAACACTGAAGCTTTCTTT. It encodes CASSIAGVMNTEAFF.

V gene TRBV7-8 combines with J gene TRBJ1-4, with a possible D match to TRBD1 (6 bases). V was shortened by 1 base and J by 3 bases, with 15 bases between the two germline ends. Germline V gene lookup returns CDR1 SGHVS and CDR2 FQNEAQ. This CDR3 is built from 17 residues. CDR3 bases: TGTGCCAGCAGCTTAGAGGCCCGGGGGGCTCCTAATGAAAAACTGTTTTTT. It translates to CASSLEARGAPNEKLFF.

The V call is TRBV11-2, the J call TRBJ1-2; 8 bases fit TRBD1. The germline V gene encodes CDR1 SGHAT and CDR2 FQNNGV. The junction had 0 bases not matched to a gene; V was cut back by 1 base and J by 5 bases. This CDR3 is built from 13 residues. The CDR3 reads CASSLGTGYGYTF. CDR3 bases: TGTGCCAGCAGCTTAGGGACAGGGTATGGCTACACCTTC.

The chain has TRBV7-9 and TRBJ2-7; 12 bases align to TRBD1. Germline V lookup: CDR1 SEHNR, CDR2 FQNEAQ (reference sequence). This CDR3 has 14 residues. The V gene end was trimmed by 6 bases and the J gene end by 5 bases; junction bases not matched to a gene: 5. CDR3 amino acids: CASSSGTGGDEQYF. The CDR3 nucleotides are TGTGCCAGCAGTTCCGGGACAGGGGGCGACGAGCAGTACTTC. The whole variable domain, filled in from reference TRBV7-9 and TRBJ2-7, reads DTGVSQNPRHKITKRGQNVTFRCDPISEHNRLYWYRQTLGQGPEFLTYFQNEAQLEKSRLLSDRFSAERPKGSFSTLEIQRTEQGDSAMYLCASSSGTGGDEQYFGPGTRLTVT.

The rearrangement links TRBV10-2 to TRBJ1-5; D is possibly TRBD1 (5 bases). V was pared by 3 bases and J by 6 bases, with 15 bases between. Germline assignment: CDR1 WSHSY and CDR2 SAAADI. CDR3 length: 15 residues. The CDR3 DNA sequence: TGCGCCAGCAGTGACCGAACGGGGGTAAGTCAGCCCCAGCATTTT. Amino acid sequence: CASSDRTGVSQPQHF.

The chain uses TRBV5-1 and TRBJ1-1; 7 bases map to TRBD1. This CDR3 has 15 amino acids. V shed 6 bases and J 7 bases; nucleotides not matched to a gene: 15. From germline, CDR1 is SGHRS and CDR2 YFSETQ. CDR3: CASTSSGQAASEAFF. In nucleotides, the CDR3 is TGCGCCAGCACCTCTTCCGGACAGGCCGCGAGTGAAGCTTTCTTT.

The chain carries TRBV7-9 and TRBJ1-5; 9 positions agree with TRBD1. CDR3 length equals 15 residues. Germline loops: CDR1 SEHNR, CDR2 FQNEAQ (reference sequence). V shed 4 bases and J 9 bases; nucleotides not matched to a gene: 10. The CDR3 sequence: CASSSTGGPNGPQHF. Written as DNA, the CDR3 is TGTGCCAGCAGCTCAACAGGGGGCCCGAACGGGCCCCAGCATTTT. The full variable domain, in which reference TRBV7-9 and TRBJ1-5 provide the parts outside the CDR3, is DTGVSQNPRHKITKRGQNVTFRCDPISEHNRLYWYRQTLGQGPEFLTYFQNEAQLEKSRLLSDRFSAERPKGSFSTLEIQRTEQGDSAMYLCASSSTGGPNGPQHFGDGTRLSIL.

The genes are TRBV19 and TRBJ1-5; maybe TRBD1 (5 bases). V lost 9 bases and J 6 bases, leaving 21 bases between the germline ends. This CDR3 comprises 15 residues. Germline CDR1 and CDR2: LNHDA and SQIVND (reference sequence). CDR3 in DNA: TGTGCCAGCGGGGGGTCCCGGGACTCTGGTCAGCCCCAGCATTTT. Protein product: CASGGSRDSGQPQHF.

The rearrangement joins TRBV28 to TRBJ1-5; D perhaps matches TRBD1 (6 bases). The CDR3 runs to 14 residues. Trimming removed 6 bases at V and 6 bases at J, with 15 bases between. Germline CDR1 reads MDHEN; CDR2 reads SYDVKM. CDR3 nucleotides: TGTGCCAGCAGCAGAAACAGGGCAGGTCAGCCCCAGCATTTT. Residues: CASSRNRAGQPQHF.

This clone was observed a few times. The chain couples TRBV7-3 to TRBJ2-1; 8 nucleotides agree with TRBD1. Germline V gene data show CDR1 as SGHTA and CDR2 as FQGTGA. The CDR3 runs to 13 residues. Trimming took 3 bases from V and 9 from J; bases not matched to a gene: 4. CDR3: CASSLDRDGEQFF. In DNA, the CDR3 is TGTGCCAGCAGCTTGGACAGGGACGGTGAGCAGTTCTTC.

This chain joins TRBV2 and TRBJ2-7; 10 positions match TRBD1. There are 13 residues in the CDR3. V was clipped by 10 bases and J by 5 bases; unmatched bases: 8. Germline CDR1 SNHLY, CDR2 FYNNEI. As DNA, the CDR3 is TGTGCCATCCCGGGACAGGGGTCCGACGAGCAGTACTTC. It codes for CAIPGQGSDEQYF.

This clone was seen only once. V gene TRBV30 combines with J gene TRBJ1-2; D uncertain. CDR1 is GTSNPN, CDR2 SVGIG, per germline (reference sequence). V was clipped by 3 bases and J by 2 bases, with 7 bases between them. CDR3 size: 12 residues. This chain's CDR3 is CAWSYMNYGYTF. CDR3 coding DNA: TGTGCCTGGAGCTATATGAACTATGGCTACACCTTC.

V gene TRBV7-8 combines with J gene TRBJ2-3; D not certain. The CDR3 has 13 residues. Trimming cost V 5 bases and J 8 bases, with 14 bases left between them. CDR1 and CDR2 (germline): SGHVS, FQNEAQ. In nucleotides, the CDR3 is TGTGCCAGCAGCCCCCCCGGGTGGAGTACGCAGTATTTT. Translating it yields CASSPPGWSTQYF.

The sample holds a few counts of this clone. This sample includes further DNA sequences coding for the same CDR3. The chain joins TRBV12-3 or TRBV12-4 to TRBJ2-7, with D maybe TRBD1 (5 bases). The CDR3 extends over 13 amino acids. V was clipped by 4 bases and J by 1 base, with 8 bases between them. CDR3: CASSSSGSYEQYF. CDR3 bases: TGTGCCAGCAGTTCTTCAGGGTCCTACGAGCAGTACTTC.